The rows below give T cell receptor beta chains drawn from one sample of a study of blood T cell repertoires in COVID-19. Assay used: immunoSEQ multiplex PCR; TCRdb lists only in-frame clones, some missing. The table has some 61,000 clones, 89% seen once; the top ten hold roughly 1.5%. Sequences were obtained from peripheral blood. The source is a man aged 60 to 75 with acute or convalescent COVID-19. The CDR3 runs from the conserved cysteine through the conserved F or W. A D gene is named only where the DNA matches it firmly. Expanded clones get a size class; other rows say once, few or many, or leave the size out.

j_call,clone_size,d_call,v_call,cdr3_nt,cdr3_aa
TRBJ2-1,once,TRBD2,TRBV6-5,TGTGCCAGCAGAGCGGGGAGCTGGGGCAATGAGCAGTTCTTC,CASRAGSWGNEQFF
TRBJ2-3,few,.,TRBV3-1/TRBV3-2,TGTGCCAGCAGCCACGGGGATACGCAGTATTTT,CASSHGDTQYF
TRBJ2-7,.,.,TRBV29-1,TGCAGCGTTCAAGAGGTAGCCTACGAGCAGTACTTC,CSVQEVAYEQYF
TRBJ2-3,.,TRBD2,TRBV7-3,TGTGCCAGCAGCTATAGCGGGGGGGACACAGATACGCAGTATTTT,CASSYSGGDTDTQYF
TRBJ2-3,.,.,TRBV24-1,TGTGCCACCAGTGATCATACAGGGGAGGCTAGGACAGATACGCAGTATTTT,CATSDHTGEARTDTQYF
TRBJ1-5,.,.,TRBV2,TGTGCCAGCAGTGAAGGCAGTTTTAGCAATCAGCCCCAGCATTTT,CASSEGSFSNQPQHF
TRBJ1-2,.,.,TRBV6-5,TGTGCCAGCAGTTCTCTGCGACCCGGGACAAGCTATGGCTACACCTTC,CASSSLRPGTSYGYTF
TRBJ1-3,.,.,TRBV12-5,TGTGCTAGTGGTTCGGGAACTAGTGGAAACACCATATATTTT,CASGSGTSGNTIYF
TRBJ1-4,.,.,TRBV6-5,TGTGCCAGCACCCTTGGAGGGGCTGGAGAAAAACTGTTTTTT,CASTLGGAGEKLFF
TRBJ1-5,.,.,TRBV9,TGTGCCAGCAGCGTAACCGACAGAAGCAATCAGCCCCAGCATTTT,CASSVTDRSNQPQHF
TRBJ2-2,.,.,TRBV13,TGTGCCAGCAGCTCCAGACAGAAGAACACCGGGGAGCTGTTTTTT,CASSSRQKNTGELFF
TRBJ2-7,.,.,TRBV10-3,TGTGCCATCAGCGGAGATAGCGGATTCTCCTACGAGCAGTACTTC,CAISGDSGFSYEQYF
TRBJ1-3,.,.,TRBV4-1,TGCGCCAGCAGCCCTAAGGGCACAGGGTCAAAAAACACCATATATTTT,CASSPKGTGSKNTIYF
TRBJ1-2,.,TRBD1,TRBV15,TGTGCCACCAGCAGGGGACAGGGCCAAGGCTACACCTTC,CATSRGQGQGYTF
TRBJ2-1,once,TRBD2,TRBV24-1,TGTGCCACCCCACCGGCGACTAGCGGGGGAACCTACAATGAGCAGTTCTTC,CATPPATSGGTYNEQFF
TRBJ1-2,once,TRBD1,TRBV5-1,TGCGCCAGCAGCCCCGGAGACAGGGAGGCTAGGGGCTACACCTTC,CASSPGDREARGYTF
TRBJ1-1,.,.,TRBV4-2,TGTGCCAGCAGCCAAGGGGTCAGGGGGAACACTGAAGCTTTCTTT,CASSQGVRGNTEAFF
TRBJ2-3,.,.,TRBV11-3,TGTGCCAGCAGCTTAGGAGGCAGCACAGATACGCAGTATTTT,CASSLGGSTDTQYF
TRBJ2-3,.,TRBD2,TRBV20-1,TGCAGTGCTAGTGAGGTTGGGCGGGGGGTCACAGATACGCAGTATTTT,CSASEVGRGVTDTQYF
TRBJ2-2,.,.,TRBV27,TGTGCCAGCAGTTTTCTATCGGTAGCTCCTCCCTACACCGGGGAGCTGTTTTTT,CASSFLSVAPPYTGELFF
TRBJ2-3,.,.,TRBV7-9,TGTGCCAGCAGCCTCGGACTATCCACAGATACGCAGTATTTT,CASSLGLSTDTQYF
TRBJ2-1,.,TRBD1,TRBV6-5,TGTGCCAGCAGTTATGGGACAGGGGGCGCCAAGCAGTTCTTC,CASSYGTGGAKQFF